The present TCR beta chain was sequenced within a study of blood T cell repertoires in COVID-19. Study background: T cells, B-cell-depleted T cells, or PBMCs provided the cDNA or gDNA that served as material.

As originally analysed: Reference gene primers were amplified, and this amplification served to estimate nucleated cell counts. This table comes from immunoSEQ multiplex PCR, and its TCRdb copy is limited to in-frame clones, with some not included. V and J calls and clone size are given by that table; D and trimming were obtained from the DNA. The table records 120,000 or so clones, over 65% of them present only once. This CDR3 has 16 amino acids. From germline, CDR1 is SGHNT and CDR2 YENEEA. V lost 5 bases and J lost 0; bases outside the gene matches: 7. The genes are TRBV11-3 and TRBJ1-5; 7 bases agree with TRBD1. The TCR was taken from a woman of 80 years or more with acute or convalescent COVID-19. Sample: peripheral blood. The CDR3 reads CASSGTGVYSNQPQHF. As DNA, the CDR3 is TGTGCCAGCAGCGGTACAGGGGTTTATAGCAATCAGCCCCAGCATTTT.